Shown below are 23 T cell receptor beta chains from a single sample sequenced in a study of regulatory T cells in long-lasting Graves disease. Through Arm-PCR of CDR3 regions and iRepertoire HTBI primers, TCR beta libraries were built. TCRdb fed the multiplex PCR reads into MiXCR, producing one record per CDR3 protein. The sample gives around 400,000 distinct CDR3 sequences, roughly 16% of which show up once; approximately 22% is in the top ten. Time point indicated: newly diagnosed GD, antithyroid drugs for less than 3 months. PBMC RNA served as the TCR library source. This specimen was peripheral blood mononuclear cells (PBMCs), taken at new diagnosis, from a patient treated with antithyroid drugs. The receptor source for this set is a female donor with Graves disease.

In this sample, this clonotype turned up many times. This chain uses TRBV5-1 with TRBJ1-1; no definite D call. The CDR3 has 15 residues. Germline V gives CDR1 SGHRS, CDR2 YFSETQ. V lost 3 bases to trimming and J lost 0 bases, with 12 bases between them. The CDR3 reads CASSSLGGVNTEAFF. CDR3 in DNA: TGCGCCAGCAGCTCCCTTGGTGGTGTGAACACTGAAGCTTTCTTT.

This clonotype was counted at least ten times. This chain joins TRBV19 and TRBJ1-1; TRBD1 is a possible D gene (5 bases). The CDR3 spans 14 residues. Germline CDR1 is LNHDA and CDR2 is SQIVND (reference sequence). V lost 2 bases, J lost 5 bases, and 12 bases lay in between. The CDR3 DNA reads as TGTGCCAGTAGTATACAGGGAAGTGGAACTGAAGCTTTCTTT. Protein: CASSIQGSGTEAFF.

This clonotype was seen at least ten times. The chain carries TRBV6-2 or TRBV6-3 and TRBJ1-1; D is uncertain. Trimming shortened V by 1 base and J by 1 base, and 13 bases separated the two germline ends. Germline V lookup: CDR1 MNHEY, CDR2 SVGEGT. This CDR3 has 16 amino acids. The CDR3 reads CASSYFGGIKNTEAFF. The CDR3 DNA sequence: TGTGCCAGCAGTTACTTCGGAGGGATCAAGAACACTGAAGCTTTCTTT.

This clonotype showed up just once. The rearrangement links TRBV12-3 or TRBV12-4 to TRBJ2-3; D gene uncertain. The CDR3 contains 15 residues. V was trimmed by 5 bases and J by 2 bases, leaving 14 bases between them. The CDR3 spells CASSLVPVNTDTQYF. The CDR3 region has the DNA TGTGCCAGCAGTCTCGTTCCGGTTAACACAGATACGCAGTATTTT.

At least ten counts were recorded for this clonotype. The chain is built from TRBV3-1 and TRBJ1-1; D perhaps matches TRBD1 (6 bases). There are 16 residues in the CDR3. The V end was cut by 0 bases, the J end by 10 bases, with 21 bases between. The germline V gene encodes CDR1 LGHDT and CDR2 YNNKEL (reference sequence). In nucleotides, the CDR3 is TGTGCCAGCAGCCAAGATCCCCGGGGGCTAGTGAGTCGAGCTTTCTTT. Its protein is CASSQDPRGLVSRAFF.

V gene TRBV27 combines with J gene TRBJ1-2; tentatively, D is TRBD1 (5 bases). Deletions cut 5 bases from V and 8 bases from J, with 18 bases between. The CDR3 is made up of 14 amino acids. Germline CDR1 MNHEY, CDR2 SMNVEV (reference sequence). The CDR3 DNA sequence: TGTGCCAGCAGTACCGGGACCGCTCCCCGGGGCTACACCTTC. It encodes CASSTGTAPRGYTF.

This rearrangement joins TRBV7-9 to TRBJ2-2, with D perhaps matching TRBD2 (5 bases). Germline V lookup: CDR1 SEHNR, CDR2 FQNEAQ (reference sequence). Trimming stripped 6 bases from V and 6 bases from J, with 26 bases between. This CDR3 is 18 amino acids long. CDR3 DNA: TGTGCCAGCAGGCCCTCGGCGATCCGAGGGTCACATCCCGGGGAGCTGTTTTTT. It codes for CASRPSAIRGSHPGELFF.

This clonotype was found many times. The chain links TRBV5-5 to TRBJ1-1; 7 nucleotides match TRBD1. V lost 0 bases and J lost 4; bases outside the gene matches: 3. The CDR3 has 14 amino acids. The germline CDR1 and CDR2 sequences are SGHKS and YYEKEE (reference sequence). The CDR3 sequence: CASSLGTGATEAFF. The CDR3 DNA reads TGTGCCAGCAGCTTGGGTACAGGGGCCACTGAAGCTTTCTTT.

This clonotype appeared many times. This rearrangement joins TRBV6-5 to TRBJ1-2; D unclear. The V gene lost 3 bases and the J gene lost 0 bases, with 5 bases spanning the gap. This CDR3 comprises 13 residues. Germline CDR1 is MNHEY and CDR2 is SVGAGI. CDR3 in DNA: TGTGCCAGCAGTTATGAAGCTAACTATGGCTACACCTTC. Protein: CASSYEANYGYTF.

This clonotype was seen many times. V gene TRBV2 combines with J gene TRBJ1-5, with a tentative D call TRBD1 (5 bases). CDR1 SNHLY and CDR2 FYNNEI come from the germline V gene. The CDR3 spans 14 residues. Deletions cut 3 bases from V and 3 bases from J, with 9 bases between. CDR3 region: CASSDSGYNQPQHF. CDR3 bases: TGTGCCAGCAGTGACTCAGGGTACAATCAGCCCCAGCATTTT.

This clonotype has a count of ten or more. Germline is not matched at one junction end, which may reflect a read error. This chain links TRBV11-2 with TRBJ2-1; 8 positions agree with TRBD1. The CDR3 sequence is 15 residues long. Germline CDR1 is SGHAT and CDR2 is FQNNGV. This chain's CDR3 is CASSLDRGRNNERFF. The CDR3 nucleotides are TGTGCCAGCAGCTTAGACAGGGGGCGCAACAATGAGCGGTTCTTC.

There are many counts of this clonotype. The rearrangement joins TRBV7-2 to TRBJ2-5; 10 nucleotides line up with TRBD1. Germline trimming cut 2 bases from V and 2 bases from J; bases unmatched to any gene: 11. Germline assignment: CDR1 SGHTA and CDR2 FQGNSA. This CDR3 has 18 residues. The CDR3 reads CASSLKGQGPYTQETQYF. The CDR3 DNA follows: TGTGCCAGCAGCTTAAAGGGACAGGGGCCCTATACTCAAGAGACCCAGTACTTC.

This sequence joins TRBV29-1 and TRBJ1-1; D not certain. From germline, CDR1 is SQVTM and CDR2 ANQGSEA. V lost 8 bases and J lost 0, with 7 bases in between. The CDR3 consists of 11 residues. CDR3 region: CSCTVNTEAFF. The CDR3 bases are TGCAGCTGTACCGTGAACACTGAAGCTTTCTTT.

This clonotype was recorded a few times. The V call is TRBV6-2 or TRBV6-3, the J call TRBJ1-1; TRBD1 might be the D (5 bases). Trimming stripped 1 base from V and 4 bases from J, with 10 bases between. In germline, CDR1 is MNHEY, CDR2 SVGEGT. This CDR3 region has 14 residues. The CDR3 protein is CASSYFRTSTEAFF. The CDR3 coding sequence is TGTGCCAGCAGTTACTTCCGGACAAGCACTGAAGCTTTCTTT.

Many counts were recorded for this clonotype. J is TRBJ2-3 and V is TRBV20-1, with D possibly matching TRBD2 (6 bases). Trimming removed 3 bases at V and 4 bases at J, with 8 bases between. The CDR3 totals 12 residues. The germline V gene has CDR1 DFQATT and CDR2 SNEGSKA (reference sequence). DNA for the CDR3: TGCAGTGCTAGGGAGGGCCCAGATACGCAGTATTTT. This encodes CSAREGPDTQYF.

The chain carries TRBV12-3 or TRBV12-4 and TRBJ2-1; D might be TRBD2 (5 bases). This CDR3 is 14 amino acids long. The V gene lost 6 bases and the J gene lost 3 bases, with 12 bases spanning the gap. The CDR3 coding sequence is TGTGCCAGCAGACCGGACTCAAACTACAATGAGCAGTTCTTC. Translation gives CASRPDSNYNEQFF.

This clonotype was detected a few times. The chain uses TRBV19 and TRBJ2-2; 9 bases agree with TRBD1. CDR1 and CDR2 from the germline V gene are LNHDA and SQIVND (reference sequence). CDR3 size: 15 residues. The junction had 5 bases not matched to a gene; V was cut back by 6 bases and J by 3 bases. CDR3 sequence (DNA): TGTGCCAGTAGGGCACAGGGGGCGTACACCGGGGAGCTGTTTTTT. It codes for CASRAQGAYTGELFF.

This clonotype was recorded at least ten times. The chain joins TRBV2 to TRBJ1-2; 8 nucleotides align to TRBD1. CDR1 SNHLY and CDR2 FYNNEI come from the germline V gene. Trimming cost V 8 bases and J 4 bases; bases outside gene matches: 12. CDR3 size: 15 residues. Here the CDR3 reads CASGRRDRRSYGYTF. For the CDR3, the DNA is TGTGCCAGCGGAAGACGGGACAGGAGAAGCTATGGCTACACCTTC.

This clonotype was observed many times. The J gene is TRBJ1-6, the V gene TRBV7-2; 7 bases fit TRBD1. Germline values: CDR1 SGHTA, CDR2 FQGNSA. The CDR3 spans 16 residues. The V and J ends lost 6 bases and 0 bases, in that order; junction bases with no gene match: 5. The CDR3 region is CASSINRGSYNSPLHF. The CDR3 DNA follows: TGTGCCAGCAGTATAAACAGGGGCTCCTATAATTCACCCCTCCACTTT.

The table lists this clonotype with a few counts. V is TRBV7-9 and J is TRBJ2-4; tentatively, D is TRBD1 (6 bases). V lost 5 bases, J lost 15 bases, and 17 bases lay in between. The CDR3 runs to 12 residues. In germline, CDR1 is SEHNR, CDR2 FQNEAQ (reference sequence). The chain's CDR3 is CASSAQTGPRYF. Written as DNA, the CDR3 is TGTGCCAGCAGCGCCCAAACAGGGCCGCGGTACTTC.

This clonotype has at least ten counts. This chain links TRBV5-1 with TRBJ1-4; D is unclear. The CDR3 consists of 15 residues. Trimming stripped 4 bases from V and 0 bases from J, with 10 bases between. Germline CDR1 SGHRS, CDR2 YFSETQ. The CDR3, as DNA: TGCGCCAGCAGCCCTGTTGCGCCAACTAATGAAAAACTGTTTTTT. This gives the protein CASSPVAPTNEKLFF. Drawing the rest from reference TRBV5-1 and TRBJ1-4, the complete variable domain is KAGVTQTPRYLIKTRGQQVTLSCSPISGHRSVSWYQQTPGQGLQFLFEYFSETQRNKGNFPGRFSGRQFSNSRSEMNVSTLELGDSALYLCASSPVAPTNEKLFFGSGTQLSVL.

The chain joins TRBV27 to TRBJ1-5, with D uncertain. Germline CDR1 and CDR2: MNHEY and SMNVEV (reference sequence). Deletions cut 4 bases from V and 7 bases from J, with 23 bases between. CDR3 length: 17 amino acids. Written as DNA, the CDR3 is TGTGCCAGCAGTTCACCGGGCCCCGGGCCACTAAACCAGCCCCAGCATTTT. Translated, it gives CASSSPGPGPLNQPQHF.

This clonotype has at least ten counts. V is TRBV2 and J is TRBJ1-3, with D tentatively TRBD1 (6 bases). V gave up 4 bases and J gave up 0 bases, with 7 bases separating them. The CDR3 contains 14 residues. From germline, CDR1 is SNHLY and CDR2 FYNNEI. The CDR3 loop is CASSATGSGNTIYF. The CDR3 bases are TGTGCCAGCAGTGCGACAGGCTCTGGAAACACCATATATTTT.